This T cell receptor beta chain was identified during a study of cytotoxic CD8 clonotypes in ibrutinib-treated CLL. As to this clone: Its antigen is unidentified.

Study-wide results and caveats: The times at which samples were taken varied between sustained-remission and progressing patients. While tracking circulating CD8+ T-cell counts, baseline clonality exceeded that of age-matched healthy donors.

Repertoires were generated with immunoSEQ multiplex PCR, while TCRdb's copy carries only in-frame clones and drops some. The data hold some 200,000 clones, with 70% observed a single time. The input for sequencing was PBMCs, taken after 12 months of ibrutinib treatment. The receptor was derived from a human donor with chronic lymphocytic leukemia.

Here the CDR3 reads CATSRVPQGLNEKLFF. The CDR3 DNA reads as TGTGCCACCAGCAGAGTACCTCAGGGGCTGAATGAAAAACTGTTTTTT. The V gene is TRBV15, the J gene TRBJ1-4, with D perhaps matching TRBD1 (6 bases). The CDR3 length is 16 residues. Trimming took off 1 base at V and 5 bases at J, with 14 bases between the two ends. Germline CDR1 and CDR2: LNHNV and YYDKDF (reference sequence).